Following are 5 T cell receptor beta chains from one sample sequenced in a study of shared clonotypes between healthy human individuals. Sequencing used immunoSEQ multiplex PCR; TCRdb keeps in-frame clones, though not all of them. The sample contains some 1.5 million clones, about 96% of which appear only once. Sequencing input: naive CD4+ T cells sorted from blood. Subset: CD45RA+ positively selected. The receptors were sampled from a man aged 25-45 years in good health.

This chain's CDR3 is CASSQESWSTEAFF. DNA of the CDR3: TGCGCCAGCAGCCAAGAGTCATGGAGCACTGAAGCTTTCTTT. This chain connects TRBV4-1 to TRBJ1-1; D remains ambiguous. V lost 0 bases to trimming and J lost 4 bases, with 9 bases between them. The CDR3 sequence is 14 residues long. Germline V gene lookup returns CDR1 MGHRA and CDR2 YSYEKL.

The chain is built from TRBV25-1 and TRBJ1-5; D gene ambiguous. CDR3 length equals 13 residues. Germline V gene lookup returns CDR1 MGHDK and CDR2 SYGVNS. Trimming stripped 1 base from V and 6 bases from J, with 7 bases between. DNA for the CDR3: TGTGCCAGCAGTGAATTTGGGGTTCAGCCCCAGCATTTT. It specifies CASSEFGVQPQHF.

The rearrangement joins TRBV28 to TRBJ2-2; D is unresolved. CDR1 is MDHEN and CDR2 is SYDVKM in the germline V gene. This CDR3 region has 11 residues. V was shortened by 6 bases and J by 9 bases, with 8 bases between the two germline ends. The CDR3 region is CASSEIRELFF. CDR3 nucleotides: TGTGCCAGCAGCGAGATTCGGGAGCTGTTTTTT.

CDR3 region: CASSLGLSYEQYF. CDR3 sequence (DNA): TGTGCCAGCAGCTTAGGGCTTAGCTACGAGCAGTACTTC. The rearrangement uses TRBV7-9 and TRBJ2-7; no definite D call. Trimming pared 1 base from V and 3 bases from J, leaving 7 bases between. Germline CDR1 is SEHNR and CDR2 is FQNEAQ (reference sequence). The CDR3 has 13 residues.

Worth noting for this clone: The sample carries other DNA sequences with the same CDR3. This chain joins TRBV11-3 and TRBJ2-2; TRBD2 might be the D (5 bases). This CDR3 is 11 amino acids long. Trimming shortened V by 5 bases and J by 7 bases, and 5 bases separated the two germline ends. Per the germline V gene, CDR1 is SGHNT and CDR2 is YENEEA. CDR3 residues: CASSRGGELFF. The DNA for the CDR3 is TGTGCCAGCAGCCGGGGCGGGGAGCTGTTTTTT.